This record concerns one T cell receptor (beta chain) sequence. Antigen unknown. The PCR contained 60 Vbeta and 13 Jbeta primers. Sequencing used immunoSEQ multiplex PCR; TCRdb keeps in-frame clones, though not all of them. The sample lists roughly 160,000 clones; over 70% were seen once. This specimen comes from a study of cytomegalovirus exposure and HLA in healthy donors. Study background: Samples from HLA-typed donors yielded 65 million to 90 million unique TCRs in an early data release.

Study results and limitations: In vitro assays verified that three CMV-associated chains recognized CMV antigens specifically. A later analysis linked 16,951 TCR beta sequences to HLA alleles at 0.05 false discovery rate. According to the study, about 180 TCR beta chains were cytomegalovirus-associated.

The CDR3 covers 16 residues. V lost 5 bases to trimming and J lost 5 bases, with 19 bases between them. Germline V gene sequence: CDR1 SGHRS, CDR2 YFSETQ. This receptor was identified in a man younger than 35 in good health and CMV-seropositive. This chain links TRBV5-1 with TRBJ2-2; possible D gene TRBD2, 6 bases. The specimen was PBMCs. CDR3 amino acids: CASSRSQGRGTGELFF. The CDR3 nucleotides read TGCGCCAGCAGTAGGTCCCAGGGTCGGGGGACCGGGGAGCTGTTTTTT.